Listed here are 26 T cell receptor beta chains from one sample, sequenced in a study of shared clonotypes between healthy human individuals. Assay used: immunoSEQ multiplex PCR; TCRdb lists only in-frame clones, some missing. The sample holds about 2 million clones, just under 95% seen once. Terminally differentiated effector memory CD45RA+ cells were left out of the naive CD8 fraction, which was CD45RO-negative and positively selected for CCR7. Source material: naive CD8+ T cells sorted from blood. These receptors were taken from a man aged 18 to 30 in good health.

V gene TRBV28 combines with J gene TRBJ2-1; no firm D call. Germline assignment: CDR1 MDHEN and CDR2 SYDVKM. V lost 4 bases to trimming and J lost 6 bases, with 4 bases between them. This CDR3 has 11 amino acids. The CDR3 region is CASSYTNEQFF. The DNA for the CDR3 is TGTGCCAGCAGTTATACCAATGAGCAGTTCTTC. Together with reference TRBV28 and TRBJ2-1, the CDR3 gives the full variable domain: DVKVTQSSRYLVKRTGEKVFLECVQDMDHENMFWYRQDPGLGLRLIYFSYDVKMKEKGDIPEGYSVSREKKERFSLILESASTNQTSMYLCASSYTNEQFFGPGTRLTVL.

The chain employs TRBV19 and TRBJ1-2; a possible D gene is TRBD1 (6 bases). CDR1 LNHDA and CDR2 SQIVND come from the germline V gene (reference sequence). Trimming shortened V by 10 bases and J by 4 bases, and 19 bases separated the two germline ends. This CDR3 has 14 residues. The CDR3 nucleotides read TGTGCCACCGGCCACGCAGGGGCACCCTATGGCTACACCTTC. It translates to CATGHAGAPYGYTF. Using reference TRBV19 and TRBJ1-2 for the parts outside the CDR3, the full variable domain is DGGITQSPKYLFRKEGQNVTLSCEQNLNHDAMYWYRQDPGQGLRLIYYSQIVNDFQKGDIAEGYSVSREKKESFPLTVTSAQKNPTAFYLCATGHAGAPYGYTFGSGTRLTVV.

The gene calls are TRBV6-5 and TRBJ2-3; 9 nucleotides line up with TRBD2. The CDR3 runs to 16 residues. From germline, CDR1 is MNHEY and CDR2 SVGAGI. V was clipped by 2 bases and J by 5 bases; unmatched bases: 8. The CDR3 DNA follows: TGTGCCAGCAGTTACGGGGTAGCGGGAGTTGGAGATACGCAGTATTTT. Translated: CASSYGVAGVGDTQYF.

About this clone: The sample holds other DNA sequences that translate to the same CDR3. The V call is TRBV5-1, the J call TRBJ2-7; D not certain. CDR3 length equals 13 residues. The germline V gene has CDR1 SGHRS and CDR2 YFSETQ. Trimming left V 0 bases short and J 3 bases short, with 7 bases between. Here the CDR3 DNA reads TGCGCCAGCAGCTTGGGGGCCAGCTACGAGCAGTACTTC. This encodes CASSLGASYEQYF.

The chain uses TRBV10-3 and TRBJ2-7; D is unresolved. Germline V lookup: CDR1 ENHRY, CDR2 SYGVKD. The CDR3 has 15 amino acids. V was cut by 7 bases and J by 2 bases, with 18 bases left in between. The CDR3 is CAITKTPDDTYEQYF. CDR3 in DNA: TGTGCCATCACCAAGACACCCGACGATACCTACGAGCAGTACTTC.

The chain links TRBV7-9 to TRBJ2-5; 7 nucleotides align to TRBD2. V was clipped by 2 bases and J by 5 bases; unmatched bases: 5. Per germline, CDR1 SEHNR and CDR2 FQNEAQ (reference sequence). The CDR3 is made up of 14 amino acids. The chain's CDR3 is CASSLNGGGETQYF. The DNA of the CDR3 is TGTGCCAGCAGCTTAAACGGGGGAGGGGAGACCCAGTACTTC.

The chain employs TRBV6-7 and TRBJ2-6; D is uncertain. TRBV6-7 is an ORF for which the function is uncertain. The CDR3 sequence is 18 residues long. The V end lost 4 bases, the J end lost 5 bases, and 21 bases lay between the germline ends. This CDR3 is CASSSTMRLQSRANVLTF. The CDR3 DNA reads TGTGCCAGCAGTTCTACCATGCGTTTACAAAGTCGGGCCAACGTCCTGACTTTC.

Of note for this clone: Other DNA sequences within the sample encode an identical CDR3. The chain couples TRBV6-1 to TRBJ2-7, with a possible D match to TRBD1 (6 bases). The CDR3 has 13 amino acids. The germline gives CDR1 MNHNS, CDR2 SASEGT. V dropped 4 bases and J dropped 4 bases, with 11 bases sitting between them. The CDR3 region is CASSARQAYEQYF. The DNA of the CDR3 is TGTGCCAGCAGTGCAAGACAGGCTTACGAGCAGTACTTC.

This chain joins TRBV5-1 and TRBJ2-1; D is uncertain. V gave up 0 bases and J gave up 8 bases, with 6 bases separating them. The germline gives CDR1 SGHRS, CDR2 YFSETQ. This CDR3 region has 12 residues. The CDR3 coding sequence is TGCGCCAGCAGCTTGGGGGTCGATGAGCAGTTCTTC. Amino acids: CASSLGVDEQFF. The full variable domain, its missing parts supplied by reference TRBV5-1 and TRBJ2-1, is KAGVTQTPRYLIKTRGQQVTLSCSPISGHRSVSWYQQTPGQGLQFLFEYFSETQRNKGNFPGRFSGRQFSNSRSEMNVSTLELGDSALYLCASSLGVDEQFFGPGTRLTVL.

The chain couples TRBV29-1 to TRBJ2-7, with D possibly being TRBD1 or TRBD2 (5 bases each). The V end was cut by 6 bases, the J end by 2 bases, with 20 bases between. There are 15 residues in the CDR3. Germline CDR1 and CDR2: SQVTM and ANQGSEA. This CDR3 reads CSVGLRDGQTYEQYF. The CDR3 coding sequence is TGCAGCGTCGGCCTCCGGGACGGACAAACCTACGAGCAGTACTTC.

V is TRBV28 and J is TRBJ1-2; 8 nucleotides match TRBD1. The germline gives CDR1 MDHEN, CDR2 SYDVKM. Trimming removed 6 bases from V and 3 bases from J; junction bases left unmatched: 12. This CDR3 is built from 16 residues. The CDR3 nucleotides are TGTGCCAGCAGGGTAAGACAGGGGCAAGGTGACTATGGCTACACCTTC. It specifies CASRVRQGQGDYGYTF.

This chain links TRBV19 with TRBJ1-5; the D gene is possibly TRBD1 (6 bases). V was cut by 1 base and J by 5 bases, with 15 bases left in between. This CDR3 has 16 residues. Germline V gene sequence: CDR1 LNHDA, CDR2 SQIVND (reference sequence). The CDR3 DNA reads TGTGCCAGTAGTATAGCCCAGGGGCCAAGCGATCAGCCCCAGCATTTT. The encoded protein is CASSIAQGPSDQPQHF.

The genes are TRBV9 and TRBJ1-2, with D possibly being TRBD1 (5 bases). The length of the CDR3 is 15 residues. CDR1 and CDR2 (germline): SGDLS, YYNGEE. The V gene lost 0 bases and the J gene lost 2 bases, with 11 bases spanning the gap. The CDR3 bases are TGTGCCAGCAGCGTAGATGAAGGGACCAACTATGGCTACACCTTC. Encoded protein: CASSVDEGTNYGYTF.

The chain is built from TRBV6-1 and TRBJ1-5; TRBD1 agrees at 7 bases. The CDR3 totals 15 residues. The trim removed 5 bases at V and 0 bases at J, leaving 4 bases unmatched. Germline assignment: CDR1 MNHNS and CDR2 SASEGT. DNA for the CDR3: TGTGCCAGCAGTACGGGACAGTATAGCAATCAGCCCCAGCATTTT. Translated: CASSTGQYSNQPQHF.

The gene calls are TRBV11-2 and TRBJ2-5; possible D gene TRBD1, 6 bases. Germline CDR1 reads SGHAT; CDR2 reads FQNNGV. There are 17 residues in the CDR3. V shed 2 bases and J shed 5 bases, with 21 bases lying between them. The CDR3 reads CASSLLGGRGIRETQYF. The CDR3 DNA reads TGTGCCAGCAGCTTATTAGGGGGAAGGGGCATTAGGGAGACCCAGTACTTC.

The rearrangement links TRBV9 to TRBJ2-7; D is tentatively TRBD1 or TRBD2 (5 bases each). V gave up 3 bases and J gave up 1 base, with 17 bases separating them. Germline lookup yields CDR1 SGDLS and CDR2 YYNGEE. CDR3 length: 16 amino acids. For the CDR3, the DNA is TGTGCCAGCAGCGAGGGACCTGTTCTGGGGTCCTACGAGCAGTACTTC. Its protein product is CASSEGPVLGSYEQYF.

Points on this clone: This sample also contains other DNA sequences that code for the same CDR3. V gene TRBV9 combines with J gene TRBJ2-3; possible D gene TRBD1, 5 bases. Per germline, CDR1 SGDLS and CDR2 YYNGEE. Deletions cut 0 bases from V and 1 base from J, with 9 bases between. This CDR3 is 15 amino acids long. Written as DNA, the CDR3 is TGTGCCAGCAGCGTAGAGGGGCTAGGCACAGATACGCAGTATTTT. Its translation: CASSVEGLGTDTQYF. The complete variable domain, with remaining parts taken from reference TRBV9 and TRBJ2-3, reads DSGVTQTPKHLITATGQRVTLRCSPRSGDLSVYWYQQSLDQGLQFLIQYYNGEERAKGNILERFSAQQFPDLHSELNLSSLELGDSALYFCASSVEGLGTDTQYFGPGTRLTVL.

This clone was seen a handful of times. This same CDR3 is encoded by further DNA sequences in the sample. The chain carries TRBV5-1 and TRBJ2-1; 11 bases align to TRBD2. This CDR3 has 15 amino acids. V trimming: 3 bases; J trimming: 4 bases; junction bases outside the gene matches: 3. Germline loops: CDR1 SGHRS, CDR2 YFSETQ. In DNA, the CDR3 is TGCGCCAGCAGCTCCGGGACTAGCGGTTACAATGAGCAGTTCTTC. This gives the protein CASSSGTSGYNEQFF.

This sequence joins TRBV21-1 and TRBJ2-1; the listed D gene, TRBD1, was not tested against the DNA. TRBV21-1 is a known pseudogene. This CDR3 comprises 14 residues. CDR3 loop: CASTTTGQAGEQFF. DNA of the CDR3: TGTGCCAGCACTACGACTGGACAGGCTGGTGAGCAGTTCTTC.

This clone was observed a single time. J is TRBJ1-1 and V is TRBV7-2, with a tentative D call TRBD1 (5 bases). The CDR3 has 14 residues. From germline, CDR1 is SGHTA and CDR2 FQGNSA. V lost 3 bases, J lost 1 base, and 9 bases lay in between. The CDR3: CASSFRGQNTEAFF. As DNA, the CDR3 is TGTGCCAGCAGCTTTAGGGGCCAGAACACTGAAGCTTTCTTT. Together with reference TRBV7-2 and TRBJ1-1, the CDR3 gives the full variable domain: GAGVSQSPSNKVTEKGKDVELRCDPISGHTALYWYRQSLGQGLEFLIYFQGNSAPDKSGLPSDRFSAERTGGSVSTLTIQRTQQEDSAVYLCASSFRGQNTEAFFGQGTRLTVV.

The chain has TRBV7-2 and TRBJ1-2, with TRBD1 as a possible D gene (5 bases). The germline gives CDR1 SGHTA, CDR2 FQGNSA. Trimming left V 1 base short and J 5 bases short, with 14 bases between. This CDR3 has 15 amino acids. In DNA, the CDR3 is TGTGCCAGCAGCTTAGGGGCAGGAGCAGGGTATGGCTACACCTTC. Amino acids: CASSLGAGAGYGYTF.

The chain uses TRBV28 and TRBJ1-4; 10 positions agree with TRBD1. V trimming: 2 bases; J trimming: 12 bases; junction bases outside the gene matches: 0. CDR3 size: 12 residues. In germline, CDR1 is MDHEN, CDR2 SYDVKM. CDR3 amino acids: CASSLGQGELFF. DNA for the CDR3: TGTGCCAGCAGTTTAGGACAGGGGGAACTGTTTTTT. Using reference TRBV28 and TRBJ1-4 for the parts outside the CDR3, the full variable domain is DVKVTQSSRYLVKRTGEKVFLECVQDMDHENMFWYRQDPGLGLRLIYFSYDVKMKEKGDIPEGYSVSREKKERFSLILESASTNQTSMYLCASSLGQGELFFGSGTQLSVL.

The chain recombines TRBV10-2 with TRBJ1-5; 10 bases are shared with TRBD1. The trim removed 2 bases at V and 6 bases at J, leaving 13 bases unmatched. Germline values: CDR1 WSHSY, CDR2 SAAADI. This CDR3 region has 18 residues. The CDR3 spells CASSEVLGTGEYGQPQHF. The CDR3 region has the DNA TGCGCCAGCAGTGAGGTTCTTGGGACAGGGGAATATGGTCAGCCCCAGCATTTT.

The chain links TRBV6-1 to TRBJ2-7; the D gene is possibly TRBD2 (5 bases). Trimming pared 6 bases from V and 3 bases from J, leaving 9 bases between. CDR1 MNHNS and CDR2 SASEGT come from the germline V gene. The CDR3 consists of 12 residues. Here the CDR3 DNA reads TGTGCCAGCAGGGACTTCTTCTACGAGCAGTACTTC. It codes for CASRDFFYEQYF.

The J gene is TRBJ2-2, the V gene TRBV7-6; the match to TRBD1 covers 11 bases. CDR1 and CDR2 (germline): SGHVS, FNYEAQ. CDR3 length: 15 amino acids. With 4 bases clipped from V and 6 bases from J, the junction kept 4 bases outside the gene matches. The DNA of the CDR3 is TGTGCCAGCAGCTACGGACAGGGGGCAGCCGGGGAGCTGTTTTTT. It yields the protein CASSYGQGAAGELFF. Based on the CDR3 plus reference TRBV7-6 and TRBJ2-2, the full variable domain is GAGVSQSPRYKVTKRGQDVALRCDPISGHVSLYWYRQALGQGPEFLTYFNYEAQQDKSGLPNDRFSAERPEGSISTLTIQRTEQRDSAMYRCASSYGQGAAGELFFGEGSRLTVL.

The rearrangement links TRBV9 to TRBJ1-2, with D unclear. The CDR3 is 17 residues long. Germline-derived CDR1 and CDR2 are SGDLS and YYNGEE. The germline V and J ends were trimmed by 5 bases and 0 bases, with 20 bases remaining between them. The CDR3 coding sequence is TGTGCCAGCAGTGACACTACCGAGGAGGCTACTAACTATGGCTACACCTTC. Protein: CASSDTTEEATNYGYTF. The full variable domain, rest sourced from reference TRBV9 and TRBJ1-2, is DSGVTQTPKHLITATGQRVTLRCSPRSGDLSVYWYQQSLDQGLQFLIQYYNGEERAKGNILERFSAQQFPDLHSELNLSSLELGDSALYFCASSDTTEEATNYGYTFGSGTRLTVV.